Below, 5 T cell receptor beta chains from the same sample are listed, as sequenced in a study of OX40 agonist ivuxolimab in advanced cancers. Repertoires were generated with immunoSEQ multiplex PCR, while TCRdb's copy carries only in-frame clones and drops some. The table has 50,000 to 65,000 clones, 85% to 90% seen once. The sample was CD4+ or CD8+ T cells sorted from blood, taken in a trial of the OX40 agonist ivuxolimab. These receptor sequences come from an adult with an advanced solid tumor such as melanoma, head and neck, liver or kidney cancer.

This chain uses TRBV28 with TRBJ1-1; 8 nucleotides align to TRBD1. This CDR3 is built from 15 residues. The V segment lost 3 bases and the J segment 5 bases; nucleotides outside the gene matches: 8. Looked up from germline, CDR1 is MDHEN and CDR2 is SYDVKM. CDR3 DNA sequence: TGTGCCAGCAGTTTTGGGGACAGGAGGGGAACTGAAGCTTTCTTT. Protein product: CASSFGDRRGTEAFF.

The chain employs TRBV4-3 and TRBJ2-3; TRBD1 agrees at 9 bases. The CDR3 length is 15 residues. With V trimmed by 3 bases and J by 5 bases, 6 bases remained unmatched. CDR1 and CDR2 from the germline V gene are LGHNA and YSLEER. The CDR3, as DNA: TGCGCCAGCAGCCAGACAGGGGGAACTCTAGATACGCAGTATTTT. As protein: CASSQTGGTLDTQYF.

CDR3 coding DNA: TGTGCCTGGAGTGACCCAGGACTAGCGGGGGTGAGGGAGACCCAGTACTTC. Residues: CAWSDPGLAGVRETQYF. This chain links TRBV30 with TRBJ2-5, with TRBD2 matching 13 bases. The CDR3 runs 17 residues. With V trimmed by 1 base and J by 5 bases, 10 bases remained unmatched. CDR1 GTSNPN and CDR2 SVGIG come from the germline V gene (reference sequence).

The chain employs TRBV7-2 and TRBJ2-2; D might be TRBD1 or TRBD2, each matching 6 bases. Deletions cut 1 base from V and 4 bases from J, with 13 bases between. From germline, CDR1 is SGHTA and CDR2 FQGNSA. CDR3 size: 16 residues. For the CDR3, the DNA is TGTGCCAGCAGCTTAGTGGGGGGCGCGGGCACCGGGGAGCTGTTTTTT. It is translated as CASSLVGGAGTGELFF.

V and J are TRBV18 and TRBJ1-1; possible D gene TRBD1, 6 bases. The CDR3 has 16 residues. V shed 4 bases and J shed 1 base, with 16 bases lying between them. Germline CDR1 and CDR2: KGHSH and LQKENI. The CDR3 bases are TGTGCCAGCTCACTTGGACTGACAGGACGGAACACTGAAGCTTTCTTT. Translation: CASSLGLTGRNTEAFF.